This T cell receptor (beta chain) derives from a study of T cell repertoires in cytomegalovirus infection. Findings and caveats of the study: Individuals carrying CMV plus the relevant HLA were identified by cumulative frequency of public TCR beta families.

Trimming took 1 base from V and 2 from J; bases not matched to a gene: 6. Germline-derived CDR1 and CDR2 are KGHSH and LQKENI. The length of the CDR3 is 17 residues. Each CDR3 protein is one row after TCRdb ran MiXCR on the reads. The sample records 300,000 to 400,000 distinct CDR3 sequences, around a quarter being singletons. Of note for this clonotype: The antigen is not known.

This chain links TRBV18 with TRBJ2-5; 11 bases map to TRBD2. The receptor comes from a human donor in good health (CMV status not recorded). Some clones in this sample may be carry-over from other donors' samples. This sample comprised cultured PBMCs, obtained from culture after CMV antigen stimulation. The CDR3 DNA reads as TGTGCCAGCTCACCACTCGAGGGACTAGCGGCACAAGAGACCCAGTACTTC. Translated: CASSPLEGLAAQETQYF.